This T cell receptor beta chain was documented in a study of blood T cell repertoires in COVID-19. Study-level background: Sample material is recorded as cDNA or gDNA derived from T cells, B-cell-depleted T cells, or PBMCs.

Repertoires were generated with immunoSEQ multiplex PCR, while TCRdb's copy carries only in-frame clones and drops some. The sample consists of 55,000 to 65,000 clones, approximately 80% of them appearing once. The sequenced sample was peripheral blood. This sequence was found in a woman aged 55-70 years with acute or convalescent COVID-19.

The CDR3 DNA reads as TGTGCCAGCAGCCAAGAGTTAGAGAGCTCCTATAATTCACCCCTCCACTTT. This gives the protein CASSQELESSYNSPLHF. The chain links TRBV4-2 to TRBJ1-6; D gene uncertain. Germline CDR1 LGHNA, CDR2 YNFKEQ. Trimming left V 0 bases short and J 0 bases short, with 9 bases between. CDR3 size: 17 residues.